Described below is a single T cell receptor (beta chain) sequence and its context. Its antigen remains unidentified. The record has no base qualities; no much larger clone is one base away. The CDR3 regions of human TCRbeta chains were subjected to immunosequencing. Processing in the source paper ran as follows. TCRs in the repertoires were matched against a reference library of SARS-CoV-2-specific TCRs that had been generated with the MIRA antigen-specificity platform. Breadth was defined as the fraction of unique TCRs that were SARS-CoV-2-associated, and depth was defined as the fraction of total T cells that were SARS-CoV-2-associated. Using the MIRA data, each spike-specific TCR was mapped to the spike region that the TCR reacts to and placed in a CD4 or CD8 class. Log10-transformed breadth and depth values were compared by one-way ANOVA with Sidak's multiple comparisons tests. TCRdb obtained this table from immuneACCESS and retained in-frame rearrangements with V and J assigned. These tables miss some clones; where compared with another copy, unresolved V genes account for less than half of the shortfall, and the remainder is unexplained. V, J and clone size derive from that table, while D and trimming were established from the DNA sequence. The sample table contains 90,000 to 150,000 clones; only one count was recorded for roughly 87% of them. Approximately 2.5% of the sample rests with the top ten.

Measured from the cysteine to the phenylalanine, the CDR3 is 14 residues long. The entry retains the CDR3 DNA only, 42 bases that are in frame from base 1. Relative to germline, V is missing 3 bases and J is missing 3 bases, with 1 base of the junction outside any gene match. CDR1 and CDR2 are read off the germline V gene as SGHTA and FQGNSA. The time point label, as the study defines it: about 28 days (+/-7) after the second vaccine dose. Because spike-specific TCR depth and breadth did not differ between the two schedules, AZD1222 recipients who got a second dose at roughly 4 weeks were pooled with those who got a second dose at roughly 12 weeks. The vaccinee samples were drawn from two UK trials, COV001 and COV002, one of which was a single-blind randomized controlled phase 2/3 trial testing AZD1222 (ChAdOx1 nCoV-19) in healthy adults. Trial participant PBMC samples were collected at day 0 and day 28 after the second dose for TCRbeta chain sequencing.

This record belongs to a study of T cell responses to AZD1222 COVID-19 vaccine (dated by TCRdb to about 2021). Regarding the complete study: A total of approximately 240 trial participants underwent TCR sequencing, of whom around 210 had received two doses of AZD1222 and 26 had received two doses of the MenACWY control vaccine. Trial participants were enrolled into age subgroups of 18-55, 56-69 and 70-plus years, which contained 148, 28 and 57 TCR-sequenced participants, respectively. Overall study outcomes, separate from this receptor: No day 14 peak-response samples were available, so repertoires were characterized only after the peak T cell response. Conclusions about previously exposed vaccinees are limited, since just five or six AZD1222 recipients were seropositive for SARS-CoV-2 at baseline. In the small 56-69-year group, the increase in depth fell short of significance, most likely because of low power. Reportedly, almost half of the unique spike-specific TCRs recognized epitopes lying outside the regions that are mutated in the B.1.351 and B.1.1.7 variants. CD4 TCRs associated with the vaccine covered the entire spike protein, and the dominant responses were in regions 160-218 and 743-854. Participants were mostly white British, with more females than males. The authors suggested clonal diversity may have been underestimated. A significant rise in spike-specific TCR breadth and depth was observed after two AZD1222 doses relative to day 0 and relative to MenACWY recipients.

The receptor was derived from an adult who received the AZD1222 COVID-19 vaccine. The receptor chain draws on TRBV7-2 and TRBJ2-2, and 7 junction bases match TRBD2. Here the sequenced sample was peripheral blood, taken 28 days after the second AZD1222 dose. CDR3 sequence: CASSLGGYTGELFF. The bases are TGTGCCAGCAGCTTGGGGGGGTACACCGGGGAGCTGTTTTTT.